This T cell receptor (beta chain) was documented in a study of blood T cell repertoires in COVID-19. About the study: Samples representing acute and convalescent COVID-19 were sourced from the United States, Italy and Spain.

Participants came from roughly 24 US areas, aged about 18 to 89 years. Clinical history as reported by participants underpinned cohort assignment. The germline gives CDR1 SGHDN, CDR2 FVKESK. There are 14 residues in the CDR3. With 2 bases removed from V and 0 bases from J, the gap between germline ends came to 7 bases. As originally analysed: Reference gene primer amplification yielded estimated nucleated cell counts. Measured with immunoSEQ multiplex PCR; TCRdb has only the in-frame clones, and not every one. V and J calls and clone size are those listed in that table; D and trimming were worked out from the DNA. The table shows about 140,000 clones, with approximately 88% occurring only once.

The receptor was isolated from a man aged 40-49 years with acute COVID-19. V usage is TRBV14 and J usage is TRBJ1-1, with D possibly being TRBD1 (6 bases). The sequenced material came from PBMCs or T cells enriched from blood (not recorded which). This CDR3 reads CASSQQGMNTEAFF. Written as DNA, the CDR3 is TGTGCCAGCAGCCAACAGGGGATGAACACTGAAGCTTTCTTT. The full variable domain, rest sourced from reference TRBV14 and TRBJ1-1, is EAGVTQFPSHSVIEKGQTVTLRCDPISGHDNLYWYRRVMGKEIKFLLHFVKESKQDESGMPNNRFLAERTGGTYSTLKVQPAELEDSGVYFCASSQQGMNTEAFFGQGTRLTVV.